The rows below give T cell receptor beta chains drawn from one sample of a study of shared clonotypes between healthy human individuals. Profiling relied on immunoSEQ multiplex PCR, and the TCRdb table lists in-frame clones only, not all of them. The sample shows 2.3 million or so clones, just over 90% of them seen only once. The sample was naive CD4+ T cells from PBMCs. Receptors were obtained from a man in his late teens or twenties in good health. Some clones in this sample may be carry-over from other donors' samples. Each CDR3 is given with its conserved first and last residue. A D gene is named only where the DNA matches it firmly. Size values are once, few and many counts, or a class for expanded clones, and some rows have none.

TGTGCCAGCAGCTTCGGGACTAGCGGGAAAGAGACCCAGTACTTC	CASSFGTSGKETQYF	TRBJ2-5	TRBV7-9	TRBD2	NA
TGTGCCAGCAGCTTTCTAGCGGGAGGGCCGGATGAGCAGTTCTTC	CASSFLAGGPDEQFF	TRBJ2-1	TRBV7-7	TRBD2	NA
TGCGCCAGCAGCCTACGACAAGGCGGAGAGACCCAGTACTTC	CASSLRQGGETQYF	TRBJ2-5	TRBV5-1	NA	NA
TGTGCCACCAGCAGAGATGTGGCAGGGAGGGACTACGAGCAGTACTTC	CATSRDVAGRDYEQYF	TRBJ2-7	TRBV15	TRBD2	NA
TGTGCCAGCAGCTTCAGGACAGGGACGAACACCGGGGAGCTGTTTTTT	CASSFRTGTNTGELFF	TRBJ2-2	TRBV9	TRBD1	NA
TGTGCCAGCAGTGAATATCGGTGGGCTGAAGCTTTCTTT	CASSEYRWAEAFF	TRBJ1-1	TRBV6-1	NA	NA
TGTGCCAGCAGCTTAATGGGCCGCCCGTTTGAGCAGTTCTTC	CASSLMGRPFEQFF	TRBJ2-1	TRBV7-9	NA	NA
TGTGCCAGCAGCTGGGGAGGGACAGGGCCATTTCCCCAGCATTTT	CASSWGGTGPFPQHF	TRBJ1-5	TRBV5-6	TRBD1	few
TGTGCCAGCAGTTCCGGGCCAACCGGGGGCTACACCTTC	CASSSGPTGGYTF	TRBJ1-2	TRBV28	NA	NA
TGTGCCAGCAGTGCCCTGGGGGACAGGGCCACCGGGGAGCTGTTTTTT	CASSALGDRATGELFF	TRBJ2-2	TRBV6-1	TRBD1	NA
TGCGCCAGCAGCCACCCCAACCAGAGGGAGAGGCAGTTCTTC	CASSHPNQRERQFF	TRBJ2-1	TRBV4-3	NA	once
TGTGCCCGTGAAGGGGACACTGAAGCTTTCTTT	CAREGDTEAFF	TRBJ1-1	TRBV27	NA	NA
TGTGCCAGCAGTGAGCAGAGGAGAGATACGCAGTATTTT	CASSEQRRDTQYF	TRBJ2-3	TRBV2	NA	NA
TGTGCCATCAGTGAGAGTGACAGGGAGAACACTGAAGCTTTCTTT	CAISESDRENTEAFF	TRBJ1-1	TRBV10-3	TRBD1	NA
TGTGCCAGCAGTCTTACAGGCAACTCGATTTCTGGAAACACCATATATTTT	CASSLTGNSISGNTIYF	TRBJ1-3	TRBV28	NA	NA
TGCGCCAGCAGCCCGGGACTAGCGGGAGTTGGAGATACGCAGTATTTT	CASSPGLAGVGDTQYF	TRBJ2-3	TRBV5-1	TRBD2	NA